The T cell receptor beta chain under discussion was sequenced for a study of T cell changes during pregnancy in multiple sclerosis. The table came from immunoSEQ multiplex PCR; TCRdb's copy has only in-frame clones and leaves some out. The sample has about 46,000 clones; about 91% are singletons. The length of the CDR3 is 13 residues. CDR1 SGHVS and CDR2 FNYEAQ come from the germline V gene. V lost 5 bases, J lost 3 bases, and 3 bases stayed unmatched. Material: CD8+ T cells from peripheral blood mononuclear cells, obtained in the second trimester of pregnancy. This TCR was recovered from a female donor with multiple sclerosis, enrolled in a pregnancy study. J is TRBJ1-1 and V is TRBV7-6; 7 nucleotides match TRBD1. The CDR3 is CASSPGQDTEAFF. CDR3 nucleotide sequence: TGTGCCAGCAGCCCAGGACAGGACACTGAAGCTTTCTTT.